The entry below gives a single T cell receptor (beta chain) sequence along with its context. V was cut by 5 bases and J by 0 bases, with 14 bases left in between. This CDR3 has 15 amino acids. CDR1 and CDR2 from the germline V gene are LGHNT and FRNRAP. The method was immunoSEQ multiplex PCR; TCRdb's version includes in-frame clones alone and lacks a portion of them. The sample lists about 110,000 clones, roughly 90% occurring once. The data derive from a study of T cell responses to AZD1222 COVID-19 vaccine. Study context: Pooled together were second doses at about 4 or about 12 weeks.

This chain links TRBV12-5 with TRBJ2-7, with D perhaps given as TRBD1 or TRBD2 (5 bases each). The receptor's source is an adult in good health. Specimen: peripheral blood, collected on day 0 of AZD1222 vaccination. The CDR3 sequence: CASGPGTKYSYEQYF. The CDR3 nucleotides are TGTGCTAGTGGTCCCGGGACCAAGTACTCCTACGAGCAGTACTTC.